This TCR beta chain was identified in a study of blood T cell repertoires in COVID-19. Study summary: COVID-19 samples from acute and convalescent phases originated in the United States, Italy and Spain. T cells, B-cell-depleted T cells, or PBMCs supplied cDNA or gDNA.

The V and J ends lost 2 bases and 3 bases respectively, with 9 bases between them. Germline lookup yields CDR1 MRHNA and CDR2 SNTAGT. The CDR3 spans 14 residues. Methods used by the authors: The authors estimated nucleated cell counts from reference gene primer amplification. Libraries were prepared by immunoSEQ multiplex PCR; TCRdb keeps only in-frame clonotypes and omits some of them. From that table come the V and J calls and clone size; the DNA was used to work out D and trimming. The data show 100,000 to 130,000 clones, about three quarters seen once. The genes are TRBV6-4 and TRBJ2-3, with D possibly TRBD2 on 7 matching bases. The sequence came from a woman in her 40s with acute or convalescent COVID-19. Sequencing used peripheral blood. The CDR3 sequence is CASSDRGGTDTQYF. Written as DNA, the CDR3 is TGTGCCAGCAGTGACAGGGGGGGAACAGATACGCAGTATTTT.